This TCR beta chain is from a study of monozygotic twins with inflammatory bowel disease. Researchers generated cDNA in eight separate reactions per sample. TCRdb reprocessed the 5' RACE reads; each CDR3 protein has one entry and no DNA is given. The listing contains about 210,000 distinct CDR3 sequences. This CDR3 contains 14 residues. Looked up from germline, CDR1 is DFQATT and CDR2 is SNEGSKA (reference sequence). This TCR derives from a human donor with ulcerative colitis or Crohn's disease, or a healthy co-twin of an affected twin (not recorded which). This chain links TRBV20-1 with TRBJ2-3; the TCRdb D gene call, TRBD2, has no DNA to confirm it. The sample comprised blood. The chain's CDR3 is CSARVAGNTDTQYF.